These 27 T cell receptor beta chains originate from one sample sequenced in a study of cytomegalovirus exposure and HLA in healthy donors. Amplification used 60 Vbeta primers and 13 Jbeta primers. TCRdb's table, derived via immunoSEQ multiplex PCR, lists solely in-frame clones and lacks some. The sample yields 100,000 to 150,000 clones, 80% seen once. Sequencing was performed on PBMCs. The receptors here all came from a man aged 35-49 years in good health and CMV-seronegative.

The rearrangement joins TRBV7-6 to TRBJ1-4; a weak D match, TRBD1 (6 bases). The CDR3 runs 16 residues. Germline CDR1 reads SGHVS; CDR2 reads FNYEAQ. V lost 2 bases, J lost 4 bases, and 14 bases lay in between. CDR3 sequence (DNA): TGTGCCAGCAGCTTAAAGGGGCAGGGGATTAATGAAAAACTGTTTTTT. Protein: CASSLKGQGINEKLFF.

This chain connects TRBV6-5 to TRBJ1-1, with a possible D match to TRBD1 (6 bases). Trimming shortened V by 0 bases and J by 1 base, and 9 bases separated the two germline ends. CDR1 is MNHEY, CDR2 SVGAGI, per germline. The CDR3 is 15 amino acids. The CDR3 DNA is TGTGCCAGCAGTTACTCGGTCAGGGGGAACACTGAAGCTTTCTTT. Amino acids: CASSYSVRGNTEAFF.

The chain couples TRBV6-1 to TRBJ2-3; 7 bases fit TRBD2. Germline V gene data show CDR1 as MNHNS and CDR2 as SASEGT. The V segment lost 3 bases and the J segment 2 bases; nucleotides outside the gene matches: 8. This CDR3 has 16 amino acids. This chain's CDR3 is CASSDLLAVYTDTQYF. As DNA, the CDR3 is TGTGCCAGCAGTGACCTCCTAGCGGTTTACACAGATACGCAGTATTTT.

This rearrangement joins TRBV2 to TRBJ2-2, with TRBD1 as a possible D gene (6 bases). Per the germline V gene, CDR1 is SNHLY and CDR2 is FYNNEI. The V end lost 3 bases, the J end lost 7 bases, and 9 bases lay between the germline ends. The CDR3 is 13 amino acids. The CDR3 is CASSDRGNGELFF. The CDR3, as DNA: TGTGCCAGCAGTGATAGGGGGAACGGGGAGCTGTTTTTT.

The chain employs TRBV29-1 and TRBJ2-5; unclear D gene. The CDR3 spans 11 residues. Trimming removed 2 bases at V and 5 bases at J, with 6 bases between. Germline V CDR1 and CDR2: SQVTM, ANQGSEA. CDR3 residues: CSVESSETQYF. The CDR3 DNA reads TGCAGCGTTGAATCTTCGGAGACCCAGTACTTC. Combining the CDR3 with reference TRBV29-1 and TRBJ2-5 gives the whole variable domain SAVISQKPSRDICQRGTSLTIQCQVDSQVTMMFWYRQQPGQSLTLIATANQGSEATYESGFVIDKFPISRPNLTFSTLTVSNMSPEDSSIYLCSVESSETQYFGPGTRLLVL.

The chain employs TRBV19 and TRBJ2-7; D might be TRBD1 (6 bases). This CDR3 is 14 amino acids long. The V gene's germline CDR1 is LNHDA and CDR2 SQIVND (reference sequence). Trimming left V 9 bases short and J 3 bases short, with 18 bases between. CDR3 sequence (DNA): TGTGCCAGCCGTGGGCAGGGGTTGGGCTACGAGCAGTACTTC. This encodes CASRGQGLGYEQYF.

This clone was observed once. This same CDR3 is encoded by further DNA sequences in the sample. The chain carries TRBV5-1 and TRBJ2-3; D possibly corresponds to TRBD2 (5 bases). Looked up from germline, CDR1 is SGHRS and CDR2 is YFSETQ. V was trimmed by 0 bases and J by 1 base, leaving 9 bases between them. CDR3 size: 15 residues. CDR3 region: CASSLGLAGTDTQYF. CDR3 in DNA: TGCGCCAGCAGCTTGGGGCTAGCAGGCACAGATACGCAGTATTTT.

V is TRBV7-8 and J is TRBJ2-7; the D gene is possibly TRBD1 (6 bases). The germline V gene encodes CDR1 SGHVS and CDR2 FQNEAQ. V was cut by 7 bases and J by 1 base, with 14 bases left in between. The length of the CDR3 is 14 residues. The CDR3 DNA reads TGTGCCAGCACCCACGACAGGATTTCCTACGAGCAGTACTTC. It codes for CASTHDRISYEQYF.

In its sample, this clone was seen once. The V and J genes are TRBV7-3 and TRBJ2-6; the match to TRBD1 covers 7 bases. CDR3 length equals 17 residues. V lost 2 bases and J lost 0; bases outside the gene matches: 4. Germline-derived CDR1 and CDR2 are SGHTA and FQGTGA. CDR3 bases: TGTGCCAGCAGCTTATCGGGGACAGCCTCTGGGGCCAACGTCCTGACTTTC. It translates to CASSLSGTASGANVLTF.

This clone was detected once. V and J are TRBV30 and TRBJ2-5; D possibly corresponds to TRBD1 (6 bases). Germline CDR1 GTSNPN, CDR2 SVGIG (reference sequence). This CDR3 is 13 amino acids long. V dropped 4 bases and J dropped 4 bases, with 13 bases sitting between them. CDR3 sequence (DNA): TGTGCCTGGACCTCAGGGGCAGGAGAGACCCAGTACTTC. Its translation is CAWTSGAGETQYF.

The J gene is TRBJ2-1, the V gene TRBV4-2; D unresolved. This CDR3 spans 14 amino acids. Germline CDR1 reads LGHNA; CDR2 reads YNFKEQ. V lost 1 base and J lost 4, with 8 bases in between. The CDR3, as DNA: TGTGCCAGCAGCCAAGTTGGCAGATACAATGAGCAGTTCTTC. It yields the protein CASSQVGRYNEQFF.

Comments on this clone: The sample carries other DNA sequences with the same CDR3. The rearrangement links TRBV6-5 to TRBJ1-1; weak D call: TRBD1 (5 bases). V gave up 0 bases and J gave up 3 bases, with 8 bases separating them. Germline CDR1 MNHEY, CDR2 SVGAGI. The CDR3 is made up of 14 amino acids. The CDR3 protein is CASSYSGGDTEAFF. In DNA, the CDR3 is TGTGCCAGCAGTTACTCGGGGGGTGACACTGAAGCTTTCTTT.

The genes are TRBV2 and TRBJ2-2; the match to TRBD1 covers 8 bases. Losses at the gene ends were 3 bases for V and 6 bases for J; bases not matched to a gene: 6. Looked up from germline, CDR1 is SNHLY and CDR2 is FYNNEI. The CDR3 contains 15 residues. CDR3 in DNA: TGTGCCAGCAGTGACCAGGGGGCAGTATCCGGGGAGCTGTTTTTT. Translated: CASSDQGAVSGELFF.

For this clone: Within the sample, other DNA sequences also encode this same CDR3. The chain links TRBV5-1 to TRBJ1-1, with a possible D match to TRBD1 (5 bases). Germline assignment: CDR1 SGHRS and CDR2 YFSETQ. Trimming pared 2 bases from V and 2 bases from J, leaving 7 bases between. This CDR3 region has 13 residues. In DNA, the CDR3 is TGCGCCAGCAGCTTCGGGGGTAACACTGAAGCTTTCTTT. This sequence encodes CASSFGGNTEAFF.

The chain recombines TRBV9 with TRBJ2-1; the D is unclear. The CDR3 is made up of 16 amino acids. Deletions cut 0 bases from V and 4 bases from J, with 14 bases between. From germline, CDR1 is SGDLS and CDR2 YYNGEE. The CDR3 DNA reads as TGTGCCAGCAGCGTAGTCTCGCGGATGACTTACAATGAGCAGTTCTTC. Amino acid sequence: CASSVVSRMTYNEQFF. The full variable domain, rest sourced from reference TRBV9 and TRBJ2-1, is DSGVTQTPKHLITATGQRVTLRCSPRSGDLSVYWYQQSLDQGLQFLIQYYNGEERAKGNILERFSAQQFPDLHSELNLSSLELGDSALYFCASSVVSRMTYNEQFFGPGTRLTVL.

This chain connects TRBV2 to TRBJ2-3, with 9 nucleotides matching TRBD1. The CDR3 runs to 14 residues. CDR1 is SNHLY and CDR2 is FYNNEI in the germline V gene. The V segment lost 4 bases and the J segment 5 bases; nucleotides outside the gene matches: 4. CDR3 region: CASSGQGGVDTQYF. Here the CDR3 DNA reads TGTGCCAGCAGTGGACAGGGGGGAGTAGATACGCAGTATTTT.

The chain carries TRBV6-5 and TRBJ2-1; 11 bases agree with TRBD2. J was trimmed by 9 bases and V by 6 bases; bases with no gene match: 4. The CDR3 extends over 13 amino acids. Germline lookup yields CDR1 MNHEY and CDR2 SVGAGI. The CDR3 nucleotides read TGTGCCAGCAGGGATGGGACTAGCGGTGAGCAGTTCTTC. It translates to CASRDGTSGEQFF.

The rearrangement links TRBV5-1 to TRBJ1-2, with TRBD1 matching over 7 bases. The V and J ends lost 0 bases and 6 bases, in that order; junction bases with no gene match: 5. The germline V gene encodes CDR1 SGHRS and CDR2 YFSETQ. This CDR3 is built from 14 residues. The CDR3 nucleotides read TGCGCCAGCAGCTTGGGACAGGGCTGGGATGGCTACACCTTC. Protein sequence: CASSLGQGWDGYTF. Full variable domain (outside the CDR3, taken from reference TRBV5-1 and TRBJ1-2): KAGVTQTPRYLIKTRGQQVTLSCSPISGHRSVSWYQQTPGQGLQFLFEYFSETQRNKGNFPGRFSGRQFSNSRSEMNVSTLELGDSALYLCASSLGQGWDGYTFGSGTRLTVV.

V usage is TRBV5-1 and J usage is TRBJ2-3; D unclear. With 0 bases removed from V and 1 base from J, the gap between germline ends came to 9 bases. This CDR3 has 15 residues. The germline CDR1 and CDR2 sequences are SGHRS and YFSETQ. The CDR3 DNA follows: TGCGCCAGCAGCTTGGCCAGCGAAGGCACAGATACGCAGTATTTT. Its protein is CASSLASEGTDTQYF.

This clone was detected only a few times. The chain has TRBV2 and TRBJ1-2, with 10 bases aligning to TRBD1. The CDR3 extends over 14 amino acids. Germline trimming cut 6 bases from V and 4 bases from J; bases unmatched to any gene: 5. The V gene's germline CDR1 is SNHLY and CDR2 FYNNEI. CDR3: CASRGTGDIYGYTF. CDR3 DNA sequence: TGTGCCAGCAGGGGGACAGGGGACATCTATGGCTACACCTTC. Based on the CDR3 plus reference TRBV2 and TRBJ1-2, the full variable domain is EPEVTQTPSHQVTQMGQEVILRCVPISNHLYFYWYRQILGQKVEFLVSFYNNEISEKSEIFDDQFSVERPDGSNFTLKIRSTKLEDSAMYFCASRGTGDIYGYTFGSGTRLTVV.

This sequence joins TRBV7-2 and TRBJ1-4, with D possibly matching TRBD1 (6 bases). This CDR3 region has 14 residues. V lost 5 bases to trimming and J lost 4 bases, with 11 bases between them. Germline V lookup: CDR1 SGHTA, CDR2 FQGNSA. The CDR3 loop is CASSLGQLNEKLFF. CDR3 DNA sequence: TGTGCCAGCAGCCTAGGACAGCTTAATGAAAAACTGTTTTTT. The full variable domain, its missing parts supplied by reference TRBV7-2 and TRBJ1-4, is GAGVSQSPSNKVTEKGKDVELRCDPISGHTALYWYRQSLGQGLEFLIYFQGNSAPDKSGLPSDRFSAERTGGSVSTLTIQRTQQEDSAVYLCASSLGQLNEKLFFGSGTQLSVL.

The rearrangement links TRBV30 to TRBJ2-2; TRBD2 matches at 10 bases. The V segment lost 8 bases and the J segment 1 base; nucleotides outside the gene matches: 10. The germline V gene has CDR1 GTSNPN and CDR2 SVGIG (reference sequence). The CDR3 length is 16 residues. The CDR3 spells CALGASGSRNTGELFF. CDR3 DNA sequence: TGTGCCCTTGGGGCTAGCGGGAGTAGGAACACCGGGGAGCTGTTTTTT.

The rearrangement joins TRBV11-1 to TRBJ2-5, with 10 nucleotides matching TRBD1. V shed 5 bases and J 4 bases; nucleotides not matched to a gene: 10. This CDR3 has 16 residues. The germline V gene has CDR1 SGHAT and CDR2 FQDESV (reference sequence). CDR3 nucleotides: TGTGCCAGCAGCCCTCCGACAGGGGGCTTGGGAGAGACCCAGTACTTC. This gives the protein CASSPPTGGLGETQYF.

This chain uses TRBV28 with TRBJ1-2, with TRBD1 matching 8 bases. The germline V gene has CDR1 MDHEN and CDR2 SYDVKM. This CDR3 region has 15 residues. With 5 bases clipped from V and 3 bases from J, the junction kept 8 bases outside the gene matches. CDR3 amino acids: CASSTPQGEDYGYTF. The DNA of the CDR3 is TGTGCCAGCAGTACCCCACAGGGGGAGGACTATGGCTACACCTTC.

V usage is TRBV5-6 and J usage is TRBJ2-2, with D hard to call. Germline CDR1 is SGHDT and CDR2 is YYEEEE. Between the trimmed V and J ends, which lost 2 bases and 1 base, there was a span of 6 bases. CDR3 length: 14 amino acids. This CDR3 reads CASSFKQNTGELFF. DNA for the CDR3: TGTGCCAGCAGCTTTAAACAGAACACCGGGGAGCTGTTTTTT.

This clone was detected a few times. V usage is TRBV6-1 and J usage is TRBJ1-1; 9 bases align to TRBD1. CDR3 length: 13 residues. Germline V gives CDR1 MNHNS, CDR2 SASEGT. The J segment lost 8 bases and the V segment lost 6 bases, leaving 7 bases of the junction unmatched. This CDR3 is CASSVDRGTEAFF. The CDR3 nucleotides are TGTGCCAGCAGCGTCGACAGGGGGACCGAAGCTTTCTTT.

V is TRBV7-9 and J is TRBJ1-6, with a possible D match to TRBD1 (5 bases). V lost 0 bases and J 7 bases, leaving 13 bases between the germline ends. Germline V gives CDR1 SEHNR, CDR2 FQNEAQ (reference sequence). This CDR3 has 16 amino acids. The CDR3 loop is CASSLAGGGSNSPLHF. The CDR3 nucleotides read TGTGCCAGCAGCTTAGCTGGGGGAGGGTCCAATTCACCCCTCCACTTT.